The clone carrying this T cell receptor (beta chain) was found a few times. What it binds is unknown. These data originate in a study of T-cell memory formation after mild COVID-19. In the study overall: The study found TCR clusters largely donor specific. Study results and caveats: Confirmation of SARS-CoV-2 specificity was lacking for second-wave clones peaking day 37. Pre-infection memory held some responding clones, suggesting pre-existing cross-reactive T cells responded.

It was 5'RACE with constant-segment primers that produced the TCR alpha and TCR beta cDNA libraries, which carried sample barcodes and UMIs. Each CDR3 protein is one row after TCRdb ran MiXCR on the 5' RACE reads. The sample carries over 150,000 distinct CDR3 sequences, 10% to 15% recorded once. CDR3 length equals 15 residues. The germline V gene encodes CDR1 MGHRA and CDR2 YSYEKL. V was clipped by 1 base and J by 4 bases, with 13 bases between them. V and J are TRBV4-1 and TRBJ1-1; D remains unclear. Source material: PBMCs or a T cell subset sorted from them (not recorded which). This TCR came from a man between 18 and 35 years old who had mild COVID-19 (a few samples of this study predate the infection). Cell type and time point are not known. The CDR3 loop reads CASSQAAGRGTEAFF. The DNA of the CDR3 is TGCGCCAGCAGCCAAGCGGCAGGCAGAGGCACTGAAGCTTTCTTT.